Following are 23 T cell receptor beta chains from one sample sequenced in a study of blood T cells in healthy people across ages. Through a sample-barcoded 5' primer and a J-beta primer mix, a second PCR was run for roughly 7 to 12 cycles. Using its own MiXCR run on the 5' RACE reads, TCRdb lists one record per CDR3 protein. The profile shows about 930,000 distinct CDR3 sequences, almost 30% of them singletons. These data were likewise used in another study, on T cells of mothers and their children.

The sequencing input was blood. These receptors were taken from a woman in her thirties or forties in good health.

V is TRBV5-6 and J is TRBJ2-3; D remains unclear. The V and J ends lost 5 bases and 5 bases respectively, with 12 bases between them. The CDR3 is 13 amino acids. Looked up from germline, CDR1 is SGHDT and CDR2 is YYEEEE. For the CDR3, the DNA is TGTGCCAGCAGGCTAATGGTCGTAGATACGCAGTATTTT. Protein sequence: CASRLMVVDTQYF.

This clonotype was seen ten or more times. The genes are TRBV4-3 and TRBJ1-2; no definite D call. Germline CDR1 reads LGHNA; CDR2 reads YSLEER. Trimming removed 0 bases from V and 6 bases from J, with 11 bases in between. CDR3 length equals 14 residues. The CDR3 DNA reads as TGCGCCAGCAGCCAAGATCGGGGTCCGGATGGCTACACCTTC. It codes for CASSQDRGPDGYTF.

This clonotype was detected a few times. V usage is TRBV5-1 and J usage is TRBJ1-1; D ambiguous. The CDR3 length is 13 residues. Per germline, CDR1 SGHRS and CDR2 YFSETQ. V gave up 4 bases and J gave up 5 bases, with 12 bases separating them. CDR3 protein: CASSTRGWTEAFF. The DNA of the CDR3 is TGCGCCAGCAGCACCCGAGGGTGGACTGAAGCTTTCTTT.

The table lists this clonotype with many counts. The chain couples TRBV25-1 to TRBJ2-7, with a weak D call TRBD1 (6 bases). This CDR3 is 15 amino acids long. The germline V and J ends were trimmed by 4 bases and 2 bases, with 15 bases remaining between them. The germline CDR1 and CDR2 sequences are MGHDK and SYGVNS. CDR3 nucleotides: TGTGCCAGCAGTGGAGACAGGCCCGCCGCCTACGAGCAGTACTTC. Translation gives CASSGDRPAAYEQYF.

This clonotype occurred many times. The chain uses TRBV4-2 and TRBJ2-7, with TRBD2 identical over 9 bases. Germline V gene lookup returns CDR1 LGHNA and CDR2 YNFKEQ. The CDR3 consists of 15 residues. V lost 0 bases, J lost 2 bases, and 2 bases stayed unmatched. The CDR3, as DNA: TGTGCCAGCAGCCAAGATCTAGCGGGGCCCTACGAGCAGTACTTC. It encodes CASSQDLAGPYEQYF.

This chain uses TRBV2 with TRBJ1-1; D is undetermined. V lost 3 bases to trimming and J lost 4 bases, with 12 bases between them. The CDR3 contains 14 residues. Germline CDR1 reads SNHLY; CDR2 reads FYNNEI. Written as DNA, the CDR3 is TGTGCCAGCAGTGATGCCATTGGATCCACTGAAGCTTTCTTT. Its translation is CASSDAIGSTEAFF.

This chain connects TRBV21-1 to TRBJ2-3; TRBD2 reflects the table's D call only, with no check against the DNA. TRBV21-1 is a pseudogene locus. This CDR3 has 17 amino acids. CDR3 amino acids: CASSKEERGDPTDTQYF. The CDR3 DNA reads as TGTGCCAGCAGCAAAGAGGAGCGGGGGGACCCAACAGATACGCAGTATTTT.

Concerning this clonotype itself: A much larger clone sits a single nucleotide away, making a read error possible. The chain uses TRBV6-2 or TRBV6-3 and TRBJ1-2, with D maybe TRBD1 (5 bases). CDR3 size: 13 residues. Per germline, CDR1 MNHEY and CDR2 SVGEGT. The CDR3 DNA reads as TGTGCCAGCAGCCAGGACATCAACTATAGCTACACCTTC. This translates into CASSQDINYSYTF.

In regard to this clonotype: This may stem from a read error, because a much larger clone lies one nucleotide away. This sequence joins TRBV5-1 and TRBJ2-4, with TRBD1 matching 10 bases. This CDR3 contains 17 residues. Germline lookup yields CDR1 SGHRS and CDR2 YFSETQ. The CDR3 bases are TGCGCCAGCAGCTTGGGGGACAGGGGAAGGGAGGAAAACGTTCAGTACTTC. Its translation is CASSLGDRGREENVQYF.

This clonotype was detected a few times. The rearrangement links TRBV7-3 to TRBJ1-1; 10 nucleotides align to TRBD1. The germline V gene has CDR1 SGHTA and CDR2 FQGTGA. The J segment lost 4 bases and the V segment lost 6 bases, leaving 5 bases of the junction unmatched. This CDR3 has 14 residues. Here the CDR3 DNA reads TGTGCCAGCAGGTTGACAGGGGGCGGCACTGAAGCTTTCTTT. This gives the protein CASRLTGGGTEAFF.

The rearrangement links TRBV5-1 to TRBJ2-5; 7 nucleotides match TRBD1. CDR3 length: 15 amino acids. After removal of 3 bases from V and 2 bases from J, the junction contained 7 bases not matched to a gene. Germline V gene sequence: CDR1 SGHRS, CDR2 YFSETQ. CDR3 in amino acids: CASSSSRTGQETQYF. The CDR3 DNA is TGCGCCAGCAGCTCCTCCCGGACAGGACAAGAGACCCAGTACTTC.

In its sample, this clonotype was seen a few times. The chain joins TRBV6-5 to TRBJ1-2; maybe TRBD1 (5 bases). CDR1 is MNHEY and CDR2 is SVGAGI in the germline V gene. CDR3 length equals 14 residues. The ends were cut back, 0 bases at V and 8 bases at J, with 13 bases in the middle. The CDR3 sequence: CASSYSFRGEGYTF. The CDR3 DNA follows: TGTGCCAGCAGTTACTCGTTTCGGGGGGAAGGCTACACCTTC.

The gene calls are TRBV4-3 and TRBJ2-2; D may be TRBD2 (6 bases). The CDR3 has 15 residues. V lost 0 bases and J 7 bases, leaving 12 bases between the germline ends. CDR1 is LGHNA, CDR2 YSLEER, per germline. Here the CDR3 reads CASSQDELADGELFF. CDR3 bases: TGCGCCAGCAGCCAAGATGAACTAGCTGACGGGGAGCTGTTTTTT.

This clonotype was observed many times. This sequence joins TRBV9 and TRBJ2-3; 7 nucleotides agree with TRBD2. J was trimmed by 0 bases and V by 2 bases; bases with no gene match: 3. The CDR3 runs to 15 residues. Germline lookup yields CDR1 SGDLS and CDR2 YYNGEE. The CDR3 reads CASSVSGVSTDTQYF. The DNA for the CDR3 is TGTGCCAGCAGCGTCAGCGGGGTGAGCACAGATACGCAGTATTTT.

Concerning this clonotype: One junction end disagrees with the germline gene, perhaps due to a read error. The V and J genes are TRBV7-6 and TRBJ2-3; D is perhaps TRBD1 or TRBD2 (5 bases each). The CDR3 is 15 amino acids. Germline V CDR1 and CDR2: SGHVS, FNYEAQ. CDR3 in amino acids: CASSPPGLSTDTRYF. CDR3 DNA: TGTGCCAGCAGCCCCCCGGGGCTCAGCACAGATACGCGGTATTTT.

This clonotype was observed once. A read error may explain this, as a much larger clone is one base away. The V call is TRBV6-5, the J call TRBJ2-7, with 7 bases that match TRBD2. The V segment lost 11 bases and the J segment 3 bases; nucleotides outside the gene matches: 7. The CDR3 consists of 12 residues. CDR1 and CDR2 (germline): MNHEY, SVGAGI. The CDR3 nucleotides read TGTGCCTGCGGGGGATCGGACTACGAGCAGTACTTC. This codes for CACGGSDYEQYF.

The chain uses TRBV5-1 and TRBJ2-1; D call uncertain. This CDR3 has 12 amino acids. Germline V lookup: CDR1 SGHRS, CDR2 YFSETQ. V lost 5 bases and J lost 8, with 11 bases in between. CDR3 sequence: CASSSPTYEQFF. CDR3 bases: TGCGCCAGCAGTTCCCCGACTTATGAGCAGTTCTTC.

The rearrangement uses TRBV4-3 and TRBJ1-2; D unclear. Germline-derived CDR1 and CDR2 are LGHNA and YSLEER. Trimming took 1 base from V and 4 from J, leaving 13 bases between them. The CDR3 has 15 amino acids. The CDR3 loop is CASSQALAAPYGYTF. In DNA form, the CDR3 reads TGCGCCAGCAGCCAAGCCCTCGCGGCCCCCTATGGCTACACCTTC.

This clonotype was detected many times. This sequence joins TRBV29-1 and TRBJ1-2; D unresolved. Trimming cost V 2 bases and J 0 bases, with 10 bases left between them. Germline V gives CDR1 SQVTM, CDR2 ANQGSEA. This CDR3 is 14 amino acids long. CDR3 DNA: TGCAGCGTTGAAACACAGATTCCTAACTATGGCTACACCTTC. Translation: CSVETQIPNYGYTF.

This clonotype was detected ten times or more. The rearrangement links TRBV7-3 to TRBJ1-1; 8 bases are a match to TRBD1. Germline V gene sequence: CDR1 SGHTA, CDR2 FQGTGA. The CDR3 has 14 residues. V dropped 6 bases and J dropped 5; count of bases not matched to a gene: 8. The CDR3 spells CASSLDRGSTEAFF. The CDR3 DNA reads as TGTGCCAGCAGTCTCGACAGGGGTTCAACTGAAGCTTTCTTT.

This clonotype was counted ten times or more. The gene calls are TRBV27 and TRBJ2-7; 8 bases align to TRBD1. V trimming: 0 bases; J trimming: 2 bases; junction bases outside the gene matches: 3. This CDR3 contains 15 residues. Looked up from germline, CDR1 is MNHEY and CDR2 is SMNVEV (reference sequence). This CDR3 is CASSLSQGATYEQYF. The CDR3 nucleotides read TGTGCCAGCAGTTTATCTCAGGGGGCGACCTACGAGCAGTACTTC.

This clonotype was seen once. V usage is TRBV7-6 and J usage is TRBJ2-4; 11 bases align to TRBD1. This CDR3 has 16 amino acids. The junction had 16 bases not matched to a gene; V was cut back by 5 bases and J by 13 bases. Germline V CDR1 and CDR2: SGHVS, FNYEAQ. DNA of the CDR3: TGTGCCAGCAGCCCAACAACGGGGACAGGGGGTCGTGAGCAGTACTTC. This encodes CASSPTTGTGGREQYF. The full variable domain, completed using reference TRBV7-6 and TRBJ2-4, is GAGVSQSPRYKVTKRGQDVALRCDPISGHVSLYWYRQALGQGPEFLTYFNYEAQQDKSGLPNDRFSAERPEGSISTLTIQRTEQRDSAMYRCASSPTTGTGGREQYFGAGTRLSVL.

The sample holds one count of this clonotype. The V call is TRBV4-1, the J call TRBJ1-1, with D unclear. The CDR3 sequence is 14 residues long. With 4 bases removed from V and 1 base from J, the gap between germline ends came to 10 bases. Looked up from germline, CDR1 is MGHRA and CDR2 is YSYEKL. The CDR3 nucleotides read TGCGCCAGCAGCCCGCGGACCCAGAACACTGAAGCTTTCTTT. This sequence encodes CASSPRTQNTEAFF.